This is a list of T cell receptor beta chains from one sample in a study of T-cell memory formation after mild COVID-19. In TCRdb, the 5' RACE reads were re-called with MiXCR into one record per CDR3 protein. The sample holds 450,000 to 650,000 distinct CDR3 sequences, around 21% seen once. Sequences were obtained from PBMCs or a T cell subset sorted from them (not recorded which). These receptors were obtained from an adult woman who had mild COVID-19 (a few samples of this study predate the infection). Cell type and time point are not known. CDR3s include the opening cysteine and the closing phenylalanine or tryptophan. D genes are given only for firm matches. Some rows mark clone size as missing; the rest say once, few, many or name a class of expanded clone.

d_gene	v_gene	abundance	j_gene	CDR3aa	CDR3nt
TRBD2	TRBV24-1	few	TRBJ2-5	CATSAASGRGETQYF	TGTGCCACCAGTGCAGCTAGCGGGAGAGGAGAGACCCAGTACTTC
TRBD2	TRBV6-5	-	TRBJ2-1	CASSQGLAGASEQFF	TGTGCCAGCAGTCAGGGACTAGCGGGGGCAAGTGAGCAGTTCTTC
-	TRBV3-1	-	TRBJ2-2	CASSREPGELFF	TGTGCCAGCAGCCGAGAGCCCGGGGAGCTGTTTTTT
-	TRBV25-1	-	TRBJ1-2	CASSMVENYGYTF	TGTGCCAGCAGTATGGTTGAGAACTATGGCTACACCTTC
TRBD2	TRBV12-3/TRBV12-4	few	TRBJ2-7	CASSFSGSIYEQYF	TGTGCCAGCAGTTTTAGCGGGAGTATCTACGAGCAGTACTTC
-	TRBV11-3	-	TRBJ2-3	CASSYTLQEGTDTQYF	TGTGCCAGCAGCTACACACTCCAGGAAGGCACAGATACGCAGTATTTT
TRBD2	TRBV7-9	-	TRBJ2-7	CASSFRRSAAGTSGRGSEQYF	TGTGCCAGCAGCTTCCGTCGATCCGCCGCCGGGACTAGCGGGAGGGGCTCCGAGCAGTACTTC
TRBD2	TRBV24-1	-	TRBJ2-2	CATSDLAMGGGNTGELFF	TGTGCCACCAGTGATTTGGCGATGGGCGGGGGGAACACCGGGGAGCTGTTTTTT
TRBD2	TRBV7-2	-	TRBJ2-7	CASSESGLAGAQKYF	TGTGCCAGCAGCGAAAGTGGACTAGCGGGAGCCCAAAAGTACTTC
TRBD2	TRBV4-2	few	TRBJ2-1	CASSQEGGPRNEQFF	TGTGCCAGCAGCCAAGAGGGAGGGCCGAGGAATGAGCAGTTCTTC
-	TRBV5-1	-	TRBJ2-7	CASSLVGRSEWSYEQYF	TGCGCCAGCAGCCTGGTCGGGCGGAGTGAATGGTCCTACGAGCAGTACTTC
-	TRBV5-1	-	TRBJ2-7	CASSGYGGTYEQYF	TGCGCCAGCAGCGGTTACGGGGGAACCTACGAGCAGTACTTC
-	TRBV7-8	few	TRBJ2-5	CASSPWRGARETQYF	TGTGCCAGCAGCCCCTGGAGGGGGGCCAGAGAGACCCAGTACTTC
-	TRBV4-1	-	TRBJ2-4	CASSIPGVINIQYF	TGCGCCAGCAGTATACCCGGGGTAATAAACATTCAGTACTTC
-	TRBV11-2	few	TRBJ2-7	CASSLAGRRVEQYF	TGTGCCAGCAGCTTAGCGGGGCGCCGGGTTGAGCAGTACTTC
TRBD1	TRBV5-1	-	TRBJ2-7	CASSLSPTGPREQYF	TGCGCCAGCAGCTTGTCCCCGACAGGGCCACGCGAGCAGTACTTC
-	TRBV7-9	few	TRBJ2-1	CASSDRTTYNEQFF	TGTGCCAGCAGTGACCGAACCACCTACAATGAGCAGTTCTTC